This T cell receptor (beta chain) comes out of a study of regulatory T cells in long-lasting Graves disease. The time point was: persistent/refractory GD, antithyroid drugs over 5 years with positive TRAb. The TCR library used RNA extracted from PBMCs. The table lists this clonotype with a few counts. For TCR beta, libraries came from iRepertoire HTBI primers and Arm-PCR of CDR3 regions. From the multiplex PCR reads, TCRdb called clonotypes with MiXCR, one entry per CDR3 protein. The table lists about 310,000 distinct CDR3 sequences, 20% to 25% of them singletons. Germline V gene lookup returns CDR1 SGHVS and CDR2 FQNEAQ. This CDR3 contains 13 residues. With 5 bases clipped from V and 7 bases from J, the junction kept 3 bases outside the gene matches.

The sequence was collected from a female donor with Graves disease. Sequenced material: peripheral blood mononuclear cells (PBMCs), taken when the disease was refractory, from a patient treated with antithyroid drugs. This chain joins TRBV7-8 and TRBJ1-3; 9 nucleotides agree with TRBD1. The CDR3 DNA reads as TGTGCCAGCAGCCAGGGACAGGGCAACACCATATATTTT. Its protein product is CASSQGQGNTIYF.